This TCR beta chain was recovered during a study of vaccination and CD4 T cells after COVID-19. Study at large: Post-vaccine sampling followed dose two by a median about 70 days (range 14 to 241).

The sample holds a few counts of this clonotype. Antigen specificity is unknown. Cultured CD4+ T-cell DNA underwent Oncomine TCR Beta short-read sequencing. Using the QIAamp micro DNA kit, genomic DNA was extracted from the CD4+ T cells that had been cultured. In TCRdb, the PCR reads were re-called with MiXCR into one record per CDR3 protein. This table holds tens of thousands of distinct CDR3 sequences, 40% to 50% found once. With V trimmed by 1 base and J by 4 bases, 8 bases remained unmatched. Germline V gives CDR1 SGHVS, CDR2 FQNEAQ. The CDR3 totals 17 residues. Regarding treatment: 10-day PBMC culture with coronavirus spike peptide pools or control peptides (ViraFEST assay).

The V and J genes are TRBV7-8 and TRBJ1-2; TRBD1 matches at 11 bases. The input for sequencing was CD4+ T cells from blood, cultured in vitro, taken before SARS-CoV-2 vaccination. The receptor was derived from a human donor who received a COVID-19 vaccine. In DNA, the CDR3 is TGTGCCAGCAGCTTAGGGACAGGGGGCTCCATGGCCTATGGCTACACCTTC. Residues: CASSLGTGGSMAYGYTF.